These T cell receptor beta chains were read from a single sample in a study of shared clonotypes between healthy human individuals. Assay used: immunoSEQ multiplex PCR; TCRdb lists only in-frame clones, some missing. The sample records about 2.1 million clones, just over 90% being singletons. The sequencing input was naive CD8+ T cells from PBMCs. The source is a young man in good health. Some clones in this sample may be carry-over from other donors' samples. Each CDR3 is given with its conserved first and last residue. Each record gives: clone size, V gene, CDR3 length, D gene, J gene, CDR3 protein, CDR3 DNA. A D gene is named only where the DNA matches it firmly. Size is stated for part of the rows, as once, few or many counts, or as a class when the clone is expanded.

>.|TRBV7-2|13|.|TRBJ2-7
CASSLAGVYEQYF
TGTGCCAGCAGCTTAGCGGGAGTATACGAGCAGTACTTC
>.|TRBV30|11|.|TRBJ2-7
CAWSAGLEQYF
TGTGCCTGGAGTGCGGGGCTCGAGCAGTACTTC
>.|TRBV27|15|.|TRBJ1-5
CASSLGAGSNQPQHF
TGTGCCAGCAGTTTAGGCGCGGGTAGCAATCAGCCCCAGCATTTT
>.|TRBV11-3|13|.|TRBJ1-1
CASSPSMNTEAFF
TGTGCCAGCAGCCCCTCAATGAACACTGAAGCTTTCTTT
>.|TRBV7-8|14|.|TRBJ2-1
CASSSRTAYNEQFF
TGTGCCAGCAGCTCACGGACCGCTTACAATGAGCAGTTCTTC
>.|TRBV29-1|17|.|TRBJ2-4
CSVGGVRLEGTKNIQYF
TGCAGCGTTGGTGGGGTGAGGTTGGAGGGGACCAAAAACATTCAGTACTTC
>.|TRBV29-1|11|.|TRBJ2-2
CSVTGSGELFF
TGCAGCGTTACAGGGAGCGGGGAGCTGTTTTTT
>.|TRBV27|16|.|TRBJ2-7
CASSSRASRPFYEQYF
TGTGCCAGCAGTTCCCGGGCCAGCCGGCCTTTTTACGAGCAGTACTTC
>once|TRBV6-5|12|.|TRBJ2-7
CASSHSPYEQYF
TGTGCCAGCAGCCACTCCCCCTACGAGCAGTACTTC
>.|TRBV6-1|15|.|TRBJ1-5
CASSLQVDSNQPQHF
TGTGCCAGCAGTTTACAGGTAGATAGCAATCAGCCCCAGCATTTT
>.|TRBV9|15|.|TRBJ2-5
CASSVGEDYQETQYF
TGTGCCAGCAGCGTAGGAGAGGACTACCAAGAGACCCAGTACTTC
>.|TRBV28|14|.|TRBJ2-7
CATRGGGGHPEQYF
TGTGCCACACGGGGAGGAGGGGGCCATCCCGAGCAGTACTTC
>once|TRBV4-2|18|.|TRBJ2-6
CASSPGAFEGFGANVLTF
TGTGCCAGCAGCCCGGGGGCGTTTGAGGGCTTTGGGGCCAACGTCCTGACTTTC
>.|TRBV27|14|TRBD1|TRBJ1-1
CASSLGTAYTEAFF
TGTGCCAGCAGTTTAGGGACAGCTTACACTGAAGCTTTCTTT
>.|TRBV2|14|.|TRBJ2-7
CASRPAVASYEQYF
TGTGCCAGTCGACCGGCGGTTGCCTCCTACGAGCAGTACTTC
>.|TRBV28|14|.|TRBJ2-7
CASSLTGMGYEQYF
TGTGCCAGCAGTTTAACGGGGATGGGCTACGAGCAGTACTTC
>once|TRBV7-2|12|.|TRBJ2-1
CASIGGYNEQFF
TGTGCCAGCATCGGGGGATACAATGAGCAGTTCTTC
>few|TRBV7-9|13|.|TRBJ2-7
CASSFKREAEQYF
TGTGCCAGCAGTTTTAAAAGGGAGGCCGAGCAGTACTTC
>.|TRBV5-1|15|.|TRBJ2-7
CASSLDRGRAYEQYF
TGCGCCAGCAGCTTGGATAGGGGGAGGGCCTACGAGCAGTACTTC
>few|TRBV29-1|14|TRBD1|TRBJ2-7
CSARTGGRGYEQYF
TGCAGCGCCAGGACAGGTGGTCGGGGCTACGAGCAGTACTTC
>.|TRBV7-2|14|.|TRBJ2-3
CASSNAIVTDTQYF
TGTGCCAGCAGCAATGCGATAGTTACAGATACGCAGTATTTT
>.|TRBV28|16|TRBD2|TRBJ2-1
CASSWWRENPYNEQFF
TGTGCCAGCAGTTGGTGGCGGGAGAACCCTTACAATGAGCAGTTCTTC
>.|TRBV7-8|15|TRBD1|TRBJ2-5
CASSPDRGHGETQYF
TGTGCCAGCAGCCCGGACAGGGGGCATGGGGAGACCCAGTACTTC
>.|TRBV6-1|15|.|TRBJ2-7
CASSDKRSGPYEQYF
TGTGCCAGCAGTGATAAGCGTTCCGGCCCCTACGAGCAGTACTTC
>once|TRBV10-2|14|TRBD2|TRBJ2-3
CASSDSGRTDTQYF
TGCGCCAGCAGTGATAGCGGGAGAACAGATACGCAGTATTTT
>.|TRBV4-3|15|.|TRBJ2-3
CASSQDPPSTDTQYF
TGCGCCAGCAGCCAGGACCCCCCGAGCACAGATACGCAGTATTTT
>.|TRBV4-3|15|.|TRBJ1-2
CASSQVPRTAYGYTF
TGCGCCAGCAGCCAAGTCCCCCGGACAGCCTATGGCTACACCTTC
>.|TRBV27|14|.|TRBJ2-3
CATNSGGSTDTQYF
TGTGCCACCAATAGCGGTGGGAGCACAGATACGCAGTATTTT
>.|TRBV30|13|.|TRBJ1-1
CAWSEAGNTEAFF
TGTGCCTGGAGTGAAGCGGGGAACACTGAAGCTTTCTTT
>.|TRBV27|14|TRBD1|TRBJ2-2
CASSLGQGAGELFF
TGTGCCAGCAGTTTGGGACAGGGTGCCGGGGAGCTGTTTTTT
>.|TRBV5-1|15|TRBD2|TRBJ2-2
CASSRSGANTGELFF
TGCGCCAGCAGCCGTAGCGGGGCGAACACCGGGGAGCTGTTTTTT
>once|TRBV4-2|17|TRBD2|TRBJ2-1
CASSQELGEGLWNEQFF
TGTGCCAGCAGCCAAGAATTGGGGGAGGGCCTTTGGAATGAGCAGTTCTTC
>.|TRBV5-1|17|.|TRBJ2-1
CASSLAGGAPGVGEQFF
TGCGCCAGCAGCTTGGCCGGAGGAGCCCCCGGAGTAGGTGAGCAGTTCTTC
>.|TRBV4-1|16|.|TRBJ2-7
CASSLLRTMSSYEQYF
TGCGCCAGCAGCCTTCTTAGGACTATGAGCTCCTACGAGCAGTACTTC
>once|TRBV9|13|.|TRBJ2-7
CASSGRASYEQYF
TGTGCCAGCAGCGGACGGGCTTCCTACGAGCAGTACTTC
>.|TRBV27|14|.|TRBJ2-3
CASSFLGFSDTQYF
TGTGCCAGCAGTTTTCTCGGGTTTTCAGATACGCAGTATTTT
>once|TRBV28|16|TRBD2|TRBJ2-3
CASSSPLAGGSDTQYF
TGTGCCAGCAGTTCACCACTAGCGGGAGGATCGGATACGCAGTATTTT
>.|TRBV7-2|15|TRBD1|TRBJ2-7
CASSLGQGGFYEQYF
TGTGCCAGCAGCTTAGGACAGGGGGGATTCTACGAGCAGTACTTC
>once|TRBV4-1|13|.|TRBJ2-7
CASSHPSSYEQYF
TGCGCCAGCAGCCATCCCAGCTCCTACGAGCAGTACTTC
>.|TRBV27|14|.|TRBJ1-2
CASSLTWRVYGYTF
TGTGCCAGCAGTTTAACCTGGCGGGTCTATGGCTACACCTTC
>once|TRBV7-9|16|.|TRBJ1-1
CASSMTGRRLNTEAFF
TGTGCCAGCAGCATGACAGGCCGACGTTTGAACACTGAAGCTTTCTTT
>.|TRBV14|16|.|TRBJ2-7
CASSQDLTATFYEQYF
TGTGCCAGCAGCCAAGATCTTACAGCCACGTTCTACGAGCAGTACTTC
>.|TRBV7-9|15|TRBD2|TRBJ2-7
CASSPGLAGHYEQYF
TGTGCCAGCAGCCCCGGACTAGCGGGACACTACGAGCAGTACTTC
>few|TRBV4-1|15|.|TRBJ1-5
CASSHPGGGDQPQHF
TGCGCCAGCAGCCACCCCGGGGGGGGCGATCAGCCCCAGCATTTT
>.|TRBV4-2|17|.|TRBJ2-3
CASSQEPTGIVSDTQYF
TGTGCCAGCAGCCAAGAGCCCACAGGGATTGTTTCGGATACGCAGTATTTT
>few|TRBV5-4|12|.|TRBJ2-7
CASSLGAYEQYF
TGTGCCAGCAGCTTGGGTGCCTACGAGCAGTACTTC
>.|TRBV7-9|14|.|TRBJ1-2
CASRPAGDFYGYTF
TGTGCCAGCAGGCCAGCAGGTGATTTCTATGGCTACACCTTC
>once|TRBV11-2|16|.|TRBJ2-1
CASSLLGGLPYNEQFF
TGTGCCAGCAGCCTACTAGGCGGTCTACCCTACAATGAGCAGTTCTTC
>.|TRBV5-6|14|.|TRBJ2-7
CASSLGASHYEQYF
TGTGCCAGCAGCTTGGGGGCCAGCCACTACGAGCAGTACTTC
>.|TRBV27|13|TRBD1|TRBJ1-1
CASTADRYTEAFF
TGTGCCAGCACCGCGGACAGGTACACTGAAGCTTTCTTT
>.|TRBV21-1|16|.|TRBJ1-2
CASSKAQQGSRYGYTF
TGTGCCAGCAGCAAAGCACAACAGGGATCAAGGTATGGCTACACCTTC
>.|TRBV2|15|TRBD2|TRBJ2-1
CASLKGLAGVYEQFF
TGTGCCAGCCTCAAAGGACTAGCGGGAGTTTATGAGCAGTTCTTC
>.|TRBV6-6|13|.|TRBJ1-1
CASSLHWNTEAFF
TGTGCCAGCAGCCTTCACTGGAACACTGAAGCTTTCTTT